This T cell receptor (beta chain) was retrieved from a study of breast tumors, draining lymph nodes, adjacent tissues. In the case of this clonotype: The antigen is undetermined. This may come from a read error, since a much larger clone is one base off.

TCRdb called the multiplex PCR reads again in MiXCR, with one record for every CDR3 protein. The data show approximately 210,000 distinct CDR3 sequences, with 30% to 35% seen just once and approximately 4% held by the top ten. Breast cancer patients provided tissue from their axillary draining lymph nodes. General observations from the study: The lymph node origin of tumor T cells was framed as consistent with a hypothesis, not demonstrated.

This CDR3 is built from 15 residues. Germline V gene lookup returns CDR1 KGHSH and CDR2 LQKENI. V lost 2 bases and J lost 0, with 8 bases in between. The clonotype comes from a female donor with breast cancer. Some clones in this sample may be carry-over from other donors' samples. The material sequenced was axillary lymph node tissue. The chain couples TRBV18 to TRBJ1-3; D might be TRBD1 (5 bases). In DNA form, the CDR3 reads TGTGCCAGCTCACCAGACAGACCCTCTGGAAACACCATATATTTT. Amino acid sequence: CASSPDRPSGNTIYF. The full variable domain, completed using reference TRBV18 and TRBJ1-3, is NAGVMQNPRHLVRRRGQEARLRCSPMKGHSHVYWYRQLPEEGLKFMVYLQKENIIDESGMPKERFSAEFPKEGPSILRIQQVVRGDSAAYFCASSPDRPSGNTIYFGEGSWLTVV.